Following are 21 T cell receptor beta chains from one sample sequenced in a study of PD-L1 blockade in urothelial cancer. The assay was immunoSEQ multiplex PCR, and TCRdb's table has in-frame clones only and misses some. The profile shows about 36,000 clones, 35% to 40% of them singletons. This material consisted of tumor tissue, taken before atezolizumab (anti-PD-L1) treatment. These receptor sequences come from a man aged 60 to 75 with urothelial cancer.

The chain combines TRBV7-5 with TRBJ2-2. TRBV7-5 is recorded as a pseudogene. CDR3 length: 15 amino acids. CDR3 nucleotide sequence: TGTGCCAGCAGCTTAGAGGGGGGAAACACCGGGGAGCTGTTTTTT. Translating it yields CASSLEGGNTGELFF.

This clone appeared a few times. The chain uses TRBV10-3 and TRBJ1-2; 12 bases fit TRBD1. In germline, CDR1 is ENHRY, CDR2 SYGVKD. The ends lost 10 bases at V and 3 bases at J; junction bases unmatched: 3. CDR3 length equals 13 residues. CDR3 amino acids: CATGDRGHYGYTF. CDR3 DNA: TGTGCCACCGGGGACAGGGGGCACTATGGCTACACCTTC.

This clone showed up many times. The chain joins TRBV11-3 to TRBJ1-5; tentatively, D is TRBD1 (5 bases). Germline V gene data show CDR1 as SGHNT and CDR2 as YENEEA. The CDR3 spans 16 residues. Trimming pared 3 bases from V and 6 bases from J, leaving 18 bases between. In nucleotides, the CDR3 is TGTGCCAGCAGCTTGGGGGGAGGGAAGTTGGGTCAGCCCCAGCATTTT. The encoded protein is CASSLGGGKLGQPQHF.

This chain joins TRBV6-7 and TRBJ1-4; 9 bases map to TRBD1. TRBV6-7 is noted as an ORF with a role that remains uncertain. The CDR3 length is 14 residues. Germline trimming cut 8 bases from V and 5 bases from J; bases unmatched to any gene: 6. The CDR3 DNA is TGTGCCAGCTGTGCCGGGACAGGGAATGAAAAACTGTTTTTT. Residues: CASCAGTGNEKLFF.

The J gene is TRBJ1-1, the V gene TRBV19, with D possibly TRBD1 on 5 matching bases. The germline gives CDR1 LNHDA, CDR2 SQIVND (reference sequence). There are 14 residues in the CDR3. Trimming pared 7 bases from V and 3 bases from J, leaving 15 bases between. CDR3 bases: TGTGCCAGTAAACTGGGCGGGGGTGACACTGAAGCTTTCTTT. It encodes CASKLGGGDTEAFF.

In this sample, this clone is medium-sized. The chain couples TRBV25-1 to TRBJ2-4; D gene ambiguous. Germline loops: CDR1 MGHDK, CDR2 SYGVNS. Trimming left V 7 bases short and J 0 bases short, with 10 bases between. This CDR3 spans 14 amino acids. The CDR3 DNA is TGTGCCAGCATTGACGGGCCAGCCAAAAACATTCAGTACTTC. This sequence encodes CASIDGPAKNIQYF.

The chain has TRBV9 and TRBJ2-3, with 14 bases lining up with TRBD2. Germline lookup yields CDR1 SGDLS and CDR2 YYNGEE. The CDR3 contains 18 residues. V gave up 5 bases and J gave up 4 bases; unmatched junction bases: 12. DNA for the CDR3: TGTGCCAGCAGTCCGACTAGCGGGAGGGCCCGCCTCGCAGATACGCAGTATTTT. The encoded protein is CASSPTSGRARLADTQYF.

This clone showed up just a few times. The chain links TRBV19 to TRBJ1-5, with TRBD1 as a possible D gene (6 bases). Trimming pared 3 bases from V and 5 bases from J, leaving 14 bases between. Germline V gives CDR1 LNHDA, CDR2 SQIVND (reference sequence). The CDR3 has 15 amino acids. CDR3 residues: CASSMRGAADQPQHF. The CDR3 region has the DNA TGTGCCAGTAGTATGCGGGGGGCGGCGGATCAGCCCCAGCATTTT.

This clone has just a few counts. V gene TRBV6-8 combines with J gene TRBJ2-7; either TRBD1 or TRBD2 may supply D (5 bases each). This CDR3 has 14 amino acids. The V end lost 4 bases, the J end lost 6 bases, and 16 bases lay between the germline ends. Germline assignment: CDR1 MNHGY and CDR2 SAAAGT. CDR3 nucleotides: TGTGCCAGCAGTTCCGGGACCATGGTAGGCGAGCAGTACTTC. Translated: CASSSGTMVGEQYF.

J is TRBJ1-6 and V is TRBV5-1; 9 bases agree with TRBD1. This CDR3 has 15 amino acids. The junction had 8 bases not matched to a gene; V was cut back by 4 bases and J by 9 bases. Germline values: CDR1 SGHRS, CDR2 YFSETQ. The CDR3 DNA follows: TGCGCCAGCAGCGCCCGGGACAGGGAGACTTCACCCCTCCACTTT. Translating gives CASSARDRETSPLHF. The variable domain in full, with the rest retrieved from reference TRBV5-1 and TRBJ1-6, is KAGVTQTPRYLIKTRGQQVTLSCSPISGHRSVSWYQQTPGQGLQFLFEYFSETQRNKGNFPGRFSGRQFSNSRSEMNVSTLELGDSALYLCASSARDRETSPLHFGNGTRLTVT.

The V and J genes are TRBV10-2 and TRBJ2-1; D may match TRBD1 or TRBD2 (6 bases each). CDR3 length: 13 residues. Germline lookup yields CDR1 WSHSY and CDR2 SAAADI. V was cut by 5 bases and J by 8 bases, with 13 bases left in between. CDR3 coding DNA: TGCGCCAGCAGTATACGGGGGCAGGATGAGCAGTTCTTC. As protein: CASSIRGQDEQFF.

This chain joins TRBV7-7 and TRBJ2-3; D perhaps matches TRBD2 (6 bases). CDR1 and CDR2 from the germline V gene are SSHAT and FNYEAQ (reference sequence). The CDR3 loop spans 16 amino acids. Trimming stripped 3 bases from V and 2 bases from J, with 15 bases between. The CDR3 region is CASSLGEGGTTDTQYF. In nucleotides, the CDR3 is TGTGCCAGCAGCTTGGGCGAGGGCGGGACCACAGATACGCAGTATTTT.

In its sample, this clone was seen many times. This rearrangement joins TRBV6-8 to TRBJ2-1; 8 bases agree with TRBD2. V dropped 5 bases and J dropped 2; count of bases not matched to a gene: 2. The CDR3 consists of 14 residues. Looked up from germline, CDR1 is MNHGY and CDR2 is SAAAGT. The CDR3 nucleotides read TGTGCCAGCAGTGACGGGGGGGCCTACAATGAGCAGTTCTTC. Encoded protein: CASSDGGAYNEQFF.

The rearrangement links TRBV28 to TRBJ2-7, with TRBD2 identical over 11 bases. Per the germline V gene, CDR1 is MDHEN and CDR2 is SYDVKM. This CDR3 has 15 amino acids. The junction had 5 bases not matched to a gene; V was cut back by 5 bases and J by 2 bases. The CDR3 loop reads CASSGGLAVAYEQYF. Here the CDR3 DNA reads TGTGCCAGCAGTGGGGGACTAGCGGTCGCCTACGAGCAGTACTTC.

This clone has only a few counts. The chain recombines TRBV4-1 with TRBJ1-1; 8 bases are shared with TRBD1. The V segment lost 6 bases and the J segment 0 bases; nucleotides outside the gene matches: 12. This CDR3 spans 17 amino acids. CDR1 MGHRA and CDR2 YSYEKL come from the germline V gene. The CDR3 sequence is CASRTGQGRYLNTEAFF. Here the CDR3 DNA reads TGCGCCAGCAGGACTGGACAGGGCCGATACCTGAACACTGAAGCTTTCTTT.

The table lists this clone with many counts. This rearrangement joins TRBV6-8 to TRBJ2-2, with 9 positions matching TRBD2. V trimming: 5 bases; J trimming: 4 bases; junction bases outside the gene matches: 11. The CDR3 contains 17 residues. The germline CDR1 and CDR2 sequences are MNHGY and SAAAGT. The CDR3 nucleotides are TGTGCCAGCAGTGCTATACCGGGACTAGCTGTCACCGGGGAGCTGTTTTTT. It translates to CASSAIPGLAVTGELFF.

J is TRBJ2-6 and V is TRBV30; 9 bases fit TRBD1. Germline V lookup: CDR1 GTSNPN, CDR2 SVGIG (reference sequence). This CDR3 has 16 residues. Germline trimming cut 5 bases from V and 2 bases from J; bases unmatched to any gene: 7. CDR3 region: CAWGTGFSPGANVLTF. The CDR3 DNA sequence: TGTGCCTGGGGGACAGGGTTTTCCCCTGGGGCCAACGTCCTGACTTTC.

The chain uses TRBV11-3 and TRBJ2-2; D gene unclear. The CDR3 contains 14 residues. V was clipped by 3 bases and J by 4 bases, with 9 bases between them. Germline values: CDR1 SGHNT, CDR2 YENEEA. The CDR3 DNA sequence: TGTGCCAGCAGCTTGGCCAGACTCACCGGGGAGCTGTTTTTT. Protein product: CASSLARLTGELFF.

This clone was recorded a few times. The chain recombines TRBV6-8 with TRBJ1-3, with TRBD1 matching 7 bases. Germline V gives CDR1 MNHGY, CDR2 SAAAGT. The V and J ends lost 6 bases and 0 bases, in that order; junction bases with no gene match: 8. The CDR3 contains 16 residues. The CDR3 DNA sequence: TGTGCCAGCAGCCTTGATTGGGACAGCTCTGGAAACACCATATATTTT. Its protein is CASSLDWDSSGNTIYF.

V gene TRBV11-3 combines with J gene TRBJ2-7; D remains unclear. CDR3 length equals 14 residues. From germline, CDR1 is SGHNT and CDR2 YENEEA. V was cut by 4 bases and J by 0 bases, with 10 bases left in between. The CDR3 DNA reads TGTGCCAGCAGCTCGACGGGCGGCTCCTACGAGCAGTACTTC. Translation: CASSSTGGSYEQYF.

The chain has TRBV6-8 and TRBJ1-2; no clear D. The CDR3 has 14 amino acids. V was clipped by 7 bases and J by 5 bases, with 17 bases between them. Germline loops: CDR1 MNHGY, CDR2 SAAAGT. The CDR3 DNA reads as TGTGCCAGCACCTTGAAGCCTAACTATTATGGCTACACCTTC. Its translation is CASTLKPNYYGYTF.